This T cell receptor (beta chain) derives from a study of CD8 T cells in Susac syndrome. The germline CDR1 and CDR2 sequences are LNHNV and YYDKDF (reference sequence). This CDR3 has 16 amino acids. V shed 3 bases and J shed 5 bases, with 16 bases lying between them. A quantity of about 0.45 to 1 ug RNA underwent reverse transcription using random hexamers. TCRdb ran MiXCR on the immunoSEQ multiplex PCR reads and lists one entry per CDR3 protein. The data hold about 140,000 distinct CDR3 sequences, with more than 90% observed a single time. The chain recombines TRBV15 with TRBJ1-4; D may be TRBD1 (6 bases). The receptor comes from a human donor with Susac syndrome. Sequencing input: CD4+ T cells from PBMCs. The CDR3 region is CATSRAKTGQNEKLFF. The CDR3 DNA sequence: TGTGCCACCAGCAGGGCGAAGACAGGACAGAATGAAAAACTGTTTTTT.